A selection of T cell receptor beta chains follows, all from one sample in a study of T-cell reconstitution after alpha-beta-depleted transplantation in children. MiXCR, applied by TCRdb to the PCR reads, yields one record per CDR3 protein. The sample lists about 180,000 distinct CDR3 sequences; 11% were seen once. Sequencing used PBMCs, obtained before TCRalphabeta/CD19-depleted stem cell transplant. The receptors were sampled from a boy aged 2 to 10 with acute myeloid leukemia, due to receive a stem cell transplant. CDR3s include the opening cysteine and the closing phenylalanine or tryptophan. Each record gives: J gene, clone size, D gene, V gene, CDR3 DNA, CDR3 protein. A D gene is named only where the DNA matches it firmly. Not all rows give a size; the values are once, few, many and, for expanded clones, a class.

J: TRBJ2-7; size: many; D: TRBD2; V: TRBV4-1; DNA: TGCGCCAGCAGCCTAACTAGCGGGAGGGCCCACGAGCAGTACTTC; CDR3: CASSLTSGRAHEQYF
J: TRBJ2-1; size: many; D: -; V: TRBV15; DNA: TGTGCCACGGGCAGGGCCCCAGACCCTAATGAGCAGTTCTTC; CDR3: CATGRAPDPNEQFF
J: TRBJ2-2; size: few; D: -; V: TRBV7-3; DNA: TGTGCCTCCTCCAGGGGCTCGGATACCGGGGAGCTGTTTTTT; CDR3: CASSRGSDTGELFF
J: TRBJ1-4; size: -; D: -; V: TRBV9; DNA: TGTGCCAGCAGCATAACGTGGGCAGCTGGTGAAAAACTGTTTTTT; CDR3: CASSITWAAGEKLFF
J: TRBJ2-3; size: many; D: TRBD1; V: TRBV7-9; DNA: TGTGCCAGCAGCAAGGGACAGAACACAGATACGCAGTATTTT; CDR3: CASSKGQNTDTQYF
J: TRBJ2-7; size: many; D: -; V: TRBV27; DNA: TGTGCCAGCAGTGCCACAGGGTTCTCCTACGAGCAGTACTTC; CDR3: CASSATGFSYEQYF
J: TRBJ2-5; size: -; D: -; V: TRBV7-6; DNA: TGTGCCAGCAGCTTATCAGGGCGCCAAGAGACCCAGTACTTC; CDR3: CASSLSGRQETQYF
J: TRBJ2-7; size: many; D: -; V: TRBV6-5; DNA: TGTGCCAGCAGTTACTCGTGGGGGGAAGGCTACGAGCAGTACTTC; CDR3: CASSYSWGEGYEQYF
J: TRBJ2-1; size: many; D: -; V: TRBV20-1; DNA: TGCAGTGCTAGGACTAGCTCCTACAATGAGCAGTTCTTC; CDR3: CSARTSSYNEQFF
J: TRBJ1-6; size: -; D: TRBD1; V: TRBV20-1; DNA: TGCAGTGCTCCGAATTCTGACAGGGGGGGTGATAATTCACCCCTCCACTTT; CDR3: CSAPNSDRGGDNSPLHF
J: TRBJ2-2; size: many; D: TRBD2; V: TRBV7-2; DNA: TGTGCCAGCAGCTTAGGCCAGGGACTAGCGTATACCGGGGAGCTGTTTTTT; CDR3: CASSLGQGLAYTGELFF
J: TRBJ1-6; size: many; D: TRBD1; V: TRBV7-9; DNA: TGTGCCAGCAGCCCCTGGACAGGGGAAAATTCACCCCTCCACTTT; CDR3: CASSPWTGENSPLHF
J: TRBJ1-1; size: many; D: -; V: TRBV19; DNA: TGTGCCAGCTCCGTGGCAGGGACGAACACTGAAGCTTTCTTT; CDR3: CASSVAGTNTEAFF
J: TRBJ1-2; size: -; D: TRBD1; V: TRBV20-1; DNA: TGCAGTGCTAGGATTACAGGGGAATCGGGCTATGGCTACACCTTC; CDR3: CSARITGESGYGYTF
J: TRBJ2-3; size: many; D: TRBD1; V: TRBV7-9; DNA: TGTGCCAGCAGCCTTGGACAGGGACTCACAGATACGCAGTATTTT; CDR3: CASSLGQGLTDTQYF
J: TRBJ2-1; size: many; D: -; V: TRBV10-2; DNA: TGCGCCAGCACTCACCCCGGTAATGAGCAGTTCTTC; CDR3: CASTHPGNEQFF
J: TRBJ1-2; size: many; D: TRBD1; V: TRBV20-1; DNA: TGCAGTGCTAACAGGGGTAGTTCCTATGGCTACACCTTC; CDR3: CSANRGSSYGYTF
J: TRBJ2-1; size: many; D: TRBD2; V: TRBV11-2; DNA: TGTGCCAGCAGCCCGCTTATGATAGCGGGAGACGAGCAGTTCTTC; CDR3: CASSPLMIAGDEQFF
J: TRBJ2-4; size: few; D: TRBD1; V: TRBV20-1; DNA: TGCAGTGCTAGAGACACAGGGGGCAGGGCCAAAAACATTCAGTACTTC; CDR3: CSARDTGGRAKNIQYF
J: TRBJ2-5; size: many; D: -; V: TRBV5-1; DNA: TGCGCCAGCAGCATTGGGAACTTCCAAGAGACCCAGTACTTC; CDR3: CASSIGNFQETQYF
J: TRBJ1-4; size: many; D: -; V: TRBV9; DNA: TGTGCCAGCAGCGTAGAAGGGTACGGTGAAAAACTGTTTTTT; CDR3: CASSVEGYGEKLFF
J: TRBJ2-5; size: many; D: -; V: TRBV7-2; DNA: TGTGCCAGCAGCACCGCCACCACTTTGGGAGAGACCCAGTACTTC; CDR3: CASSTATTLGETQYF
J: TRBJ1-2; size: many; D: TRBD1; V: TRBV28; DNA: TGTGCCAGCAGCCACGAAACAGGGGGCAACTATGGCTACACCTTC; CDR3: CASSHETGGNYGYTF
J: TRBJ2-7; size: many; D: TRBD2; V: TRBV20-1; DNA: TGCAGTGCTAGAGTTTTAGCGGGAGACTCCTACGAGCAGTACTTC; CDR3: CSARVLAGDSYEQYF
J: TRBJ2-7; size: many; D: TRBD2; V: TRBV29-1; DNA: TGCAGCGTTGAAGGACTAGCGGGAGCCTACGAGCAGTACTTC; CDR3: CSVEGLAGAYEQYF
J: TRBJ2-3; size: many; D: -; V: TRBV15; DNA: TGTGCCACCAGCGGGGTGTCAGGCACAGATACGCAGTATTTT; CDR3: CATSGVSGTDTQYF
J: TRBJ2-1; size: many; D: TRBD2; V: TRBV20-1; DNA: TGCAGTGCTAGAGACGGCGCGGGAGGTTACTACAATGAGCAGTTCTTC; CDR3: CSARDGAGGYYNEQFF
J: TRBJ1-1; size: many; D: -; V: TRBV4-1; DNA: TGCGCCAGCAGCCAGGACATGTGGGGCACTGAAGCTTTCTTT; CDR3: CASSQDMWGTEAFF
J: TRBJ1-1; size: few; D: -; V: TRBV29-1; DNA: TGCAGCGTACCCGCCCGTGGACCGGGGACTGAAGCTTTCTTT; CDR3: CSVPARGPGTEAFF
J: TRBJ2-3; size: many; D: -; V: TRBV6-5; DNA: TGTGCCAGCAGTTACTCTTATAGCACAGATACGCAGTATTTT; CDR3: CASSYSYSTDTQYF
J: TRBJ2-2; size: many; D: TRBD2; V: TRBV28; DNA: TGTGCCAGCAGTCCCCCGACTAGCGGGAAGACCGGGGAGCTGTTTTTT; CDR3: CASSPPTSGKTGELFF
J: TRBJ1-1; size: many; D: -; V: TRBV19; DNA: TGTGCCAGTAGTATGGTTTCGGGGGTTGAAGCTTTCTTT; CDR3: CASSMVSGVEAFF
J: TRBJ1-2; size: many; D: -; V: TRBV5-1; DNA: TGCGCCAGCAGCTTGGAGTTGGGCAGACCCTATGGCTACACCTTC; CDR3: CASSLELGRPYGYTF
J: TRBJ2-3; size: -; D: TRBD2; V: TRBV14; DNA: TGTGCCAGCAGCCCCCGACGCGGGGGGACTTACACAGATACGCAGTATTTT; CDR3: CASSPRRGGTYTDTQYF
J: TRBJ1-2; size: many; D: -; V: TRBV20-1; DNA: TGCAGTGCTAGAGATAGGTCGGGAACGGTGGGATATGGCTACACCTTC; CDR3: CSARDRSGTVGYGYTF
J: TRBJ2-3; size: many; D: -; V: TRBV9; DNA: TGTGCCAGCAGTCGATTAAGGGCAGCTCGCACAGATACGCAGTATTTT; CDR3: CASSRLRAARTDTQYF
J: TRBJ2-2; size: many; D: TRBD1; V: TRBV11-1; DNA: TGTGCCAGCAAAGGACAGGCTTGGGCCACCGGGGAGCTGTTTTTT; CDR3: CASKGQAWATGELFF
J: TRBJ2-1; size: many; D: TRBD1; V: TRBV25-1; DNA: TGTGCCAGCAGTGAATCCCCCCACAGGGGGGAGCAGTTCTTC; CDR3: CASSESPHRGEQFF